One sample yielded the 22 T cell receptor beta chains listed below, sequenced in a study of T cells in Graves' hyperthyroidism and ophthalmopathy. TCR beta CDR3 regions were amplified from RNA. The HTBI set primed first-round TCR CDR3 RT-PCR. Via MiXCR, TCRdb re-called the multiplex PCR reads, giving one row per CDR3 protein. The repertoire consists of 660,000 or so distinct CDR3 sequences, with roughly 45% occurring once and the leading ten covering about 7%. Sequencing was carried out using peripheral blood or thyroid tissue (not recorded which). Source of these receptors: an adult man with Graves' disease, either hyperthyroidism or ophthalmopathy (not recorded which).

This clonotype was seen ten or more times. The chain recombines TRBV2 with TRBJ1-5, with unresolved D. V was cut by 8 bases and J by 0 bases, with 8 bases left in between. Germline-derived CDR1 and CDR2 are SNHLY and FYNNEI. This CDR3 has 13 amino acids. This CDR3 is CASSGFSNQPQHF. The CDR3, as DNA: TGTGCCAGCTCCGGATTTAGCAATCAGCCCCAGCATTTT.

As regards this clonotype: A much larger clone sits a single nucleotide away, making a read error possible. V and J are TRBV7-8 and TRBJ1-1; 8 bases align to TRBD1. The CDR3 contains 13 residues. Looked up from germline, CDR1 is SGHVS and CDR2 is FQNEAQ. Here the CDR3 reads CASSLAGQGATSF. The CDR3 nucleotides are TGTGCCAGCAGCTTAGCGGGCCAGGGGGCCACTTCCTTT.

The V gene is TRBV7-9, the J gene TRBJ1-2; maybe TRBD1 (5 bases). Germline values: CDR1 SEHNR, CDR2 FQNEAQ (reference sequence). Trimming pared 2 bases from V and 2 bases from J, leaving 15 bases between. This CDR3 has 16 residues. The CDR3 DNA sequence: TGTGCCAGCAGCTTATTTCCCGGGACGGACAACTATGGCTACACCTTC. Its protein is CASSLFPGTDNYGYTF.

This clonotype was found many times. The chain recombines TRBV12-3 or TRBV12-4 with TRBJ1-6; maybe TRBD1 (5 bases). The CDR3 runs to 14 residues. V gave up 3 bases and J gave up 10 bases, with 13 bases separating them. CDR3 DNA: TGTGCCAGCAGTTTTGGCAGGGTGGGATCACCCCTCCACTTT. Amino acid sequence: CASSFGRVGSPLHF.

The CDR3 nucleotides read TGTGCCAGCAGTTACCCGACAGGAGAGAGCAATCAGCCCCAGCATTTT. Protein: CASSYPTGESNQPQHF. The chain links TRBV19 to TRBJ1-5, with D perhaps TRBD1 (6 bases). Looked up from germline, CDR1 is LNHDA and CDR2 is SQIVND (reference sequence). The CDR3 length is 16 residues. V was clipped by 9 bases and J by 1 base, with 19 bases between them.

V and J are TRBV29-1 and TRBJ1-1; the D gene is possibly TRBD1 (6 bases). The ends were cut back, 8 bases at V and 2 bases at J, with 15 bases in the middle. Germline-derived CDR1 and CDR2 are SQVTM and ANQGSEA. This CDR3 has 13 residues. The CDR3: CSSQTGHNTEAFF. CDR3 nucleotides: TGCAGCAGCCAGACAGGACACAACACTGAAGCTTTCTTT.

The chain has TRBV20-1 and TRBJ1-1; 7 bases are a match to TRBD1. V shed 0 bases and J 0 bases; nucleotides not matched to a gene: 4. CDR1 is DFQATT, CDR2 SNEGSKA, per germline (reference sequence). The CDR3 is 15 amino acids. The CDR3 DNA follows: TGCAGTGCTAGAGATCTGCAGGGGGTGAACACTGAAGCTTTCTTT. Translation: CSARDLQGVNTEAFF.

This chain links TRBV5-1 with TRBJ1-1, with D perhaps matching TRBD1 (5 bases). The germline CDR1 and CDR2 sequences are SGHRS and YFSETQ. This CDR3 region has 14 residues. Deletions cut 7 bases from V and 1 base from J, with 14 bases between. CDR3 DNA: TGCGCCAGCGCGACCTGGGGCACGAACACTGAAGCTTTCTTT. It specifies CASATWGTNTEAFF.

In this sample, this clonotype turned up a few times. The CDR3 DNA reads as TGTGCCAGTAGTGTAGGGACAGGGAGAGGTCAGCCCCAGCATTTT. Translating gives CASSVGTGRGQPQHF. V is TRBV19 and J is TRBJ1-5; 9 nucleotides line up with TRBD1. The CDR3 has 15 residues. After removal of 5 bases from V and 6 bases from J, the junction contained 8 bases not matched to a gene. The germline V gene encodes CDR1 LNHDA and CDR2 SQIVND (reference sequence).

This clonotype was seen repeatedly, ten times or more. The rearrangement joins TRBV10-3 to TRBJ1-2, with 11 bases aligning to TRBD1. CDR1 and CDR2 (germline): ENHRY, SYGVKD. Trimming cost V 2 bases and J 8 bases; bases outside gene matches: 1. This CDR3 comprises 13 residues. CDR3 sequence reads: CAISEGQGAGYTF. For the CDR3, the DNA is TGTGCCATCAGTGAGGGACAGGGGGCAGGCTACACCTTC.

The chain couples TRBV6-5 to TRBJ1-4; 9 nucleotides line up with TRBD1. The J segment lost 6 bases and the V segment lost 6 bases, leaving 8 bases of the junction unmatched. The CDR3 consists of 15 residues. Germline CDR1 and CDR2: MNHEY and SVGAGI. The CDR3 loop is CASRDRDREYEKLFF. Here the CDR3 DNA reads TGTGCCAGCAGAGACCGGGACAGGGAATATGAAAAACTGTTTTTT.

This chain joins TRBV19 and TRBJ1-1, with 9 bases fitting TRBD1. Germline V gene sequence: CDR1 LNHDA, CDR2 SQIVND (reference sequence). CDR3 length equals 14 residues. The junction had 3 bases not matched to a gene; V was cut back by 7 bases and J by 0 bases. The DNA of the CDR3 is TGTGCCAGTATGCACAGGGGGCTGAACACTGAAGCTTTCTTT. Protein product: CASMHRGLNTEAFF.

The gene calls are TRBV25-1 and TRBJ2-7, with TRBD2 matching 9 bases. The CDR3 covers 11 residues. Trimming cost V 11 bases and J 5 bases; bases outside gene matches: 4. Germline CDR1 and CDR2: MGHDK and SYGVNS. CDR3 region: CAAGGEDEQYF. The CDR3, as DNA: TGTGCCGCGGGAGGGGAGGACGAGCAGTACTTC.

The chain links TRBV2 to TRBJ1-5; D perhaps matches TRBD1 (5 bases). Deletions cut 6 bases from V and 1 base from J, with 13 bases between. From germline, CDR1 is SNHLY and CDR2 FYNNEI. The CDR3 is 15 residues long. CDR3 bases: TGTGCCAGCAGCACTGACAGTTTCAGCAATCAGCCCCAGCATTTT. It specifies CASSTDSFSNQPQHF.

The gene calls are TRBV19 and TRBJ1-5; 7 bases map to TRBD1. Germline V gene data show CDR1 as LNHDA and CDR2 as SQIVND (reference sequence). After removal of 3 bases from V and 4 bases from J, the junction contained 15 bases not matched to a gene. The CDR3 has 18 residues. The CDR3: CASSIRQGVHHINQPQHF. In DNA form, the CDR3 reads TGTGCCAGTAGTATTCGGCAGGGGGTCCACCACATAAATCAGCCCCAGCATTTT.

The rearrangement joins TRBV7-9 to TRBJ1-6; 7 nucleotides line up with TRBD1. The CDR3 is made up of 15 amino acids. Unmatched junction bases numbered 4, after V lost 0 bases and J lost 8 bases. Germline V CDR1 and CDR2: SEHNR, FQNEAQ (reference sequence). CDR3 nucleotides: TGTGCCAGCAGCTTAGCGGGACAGACTTATTCACCCCTCCACTTT. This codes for CASSLAGQTYSPLHF.

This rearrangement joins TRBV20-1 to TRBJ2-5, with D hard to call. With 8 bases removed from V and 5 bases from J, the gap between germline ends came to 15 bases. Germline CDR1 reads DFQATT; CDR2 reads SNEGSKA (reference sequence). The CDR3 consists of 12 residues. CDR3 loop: CSTHAVGETQYF. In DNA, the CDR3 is TGCAGTACCCATGCGGTAGGGGAGACCCAGTACTTC.

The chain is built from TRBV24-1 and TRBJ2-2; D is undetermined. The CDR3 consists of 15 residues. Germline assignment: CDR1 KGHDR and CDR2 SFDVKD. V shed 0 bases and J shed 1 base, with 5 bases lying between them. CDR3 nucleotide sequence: TGTGCCACCAGTGATTTGAACGAGAACACCGGGGAGCTGTTTTTT. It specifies CATSDLNENTGELFF.

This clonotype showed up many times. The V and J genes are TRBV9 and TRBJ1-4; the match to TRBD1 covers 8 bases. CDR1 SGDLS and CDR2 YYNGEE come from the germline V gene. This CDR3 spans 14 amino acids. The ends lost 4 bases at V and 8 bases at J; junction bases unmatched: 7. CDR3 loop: CASSLTGVGEKLFF. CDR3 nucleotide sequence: TGTGCCAGCAGCCTGACAGGGGTTGGCGAAAAACTGTTTTTT.

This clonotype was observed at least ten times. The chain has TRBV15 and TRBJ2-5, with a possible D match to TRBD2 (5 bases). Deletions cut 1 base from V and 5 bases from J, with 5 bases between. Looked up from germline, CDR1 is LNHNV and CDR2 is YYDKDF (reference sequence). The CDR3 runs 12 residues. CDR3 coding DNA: TGTGCCACCAGCAGAGCGGGGGAGACCCAGTACTTC. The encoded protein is CATSRAGETQYF.

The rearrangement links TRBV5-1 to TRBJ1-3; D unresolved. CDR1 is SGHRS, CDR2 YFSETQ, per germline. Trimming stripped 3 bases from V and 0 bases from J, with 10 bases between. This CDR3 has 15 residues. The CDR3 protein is CASSYDGSSGNTIYF. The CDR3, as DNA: TGCGCCAGCAGCTATGACGGCTCCTCTGGAAACACCATATATTTT.

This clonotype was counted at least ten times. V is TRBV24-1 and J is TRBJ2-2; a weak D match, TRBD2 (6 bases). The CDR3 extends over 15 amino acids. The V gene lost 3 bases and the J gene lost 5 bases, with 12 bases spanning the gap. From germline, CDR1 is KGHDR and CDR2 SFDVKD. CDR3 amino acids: CATSDPGEGTGELFF. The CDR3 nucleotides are TGTGCCACCAGTGATCCGGGAGAAGGAACCGGGGAGCTGTTTTTT.